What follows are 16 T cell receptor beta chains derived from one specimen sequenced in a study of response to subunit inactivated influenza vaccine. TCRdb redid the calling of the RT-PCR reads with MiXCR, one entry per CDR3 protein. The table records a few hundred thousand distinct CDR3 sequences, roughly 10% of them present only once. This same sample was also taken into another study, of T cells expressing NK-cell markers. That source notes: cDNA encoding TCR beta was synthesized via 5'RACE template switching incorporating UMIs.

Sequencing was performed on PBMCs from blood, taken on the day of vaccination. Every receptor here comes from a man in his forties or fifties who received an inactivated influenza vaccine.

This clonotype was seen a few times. In DNA, the CDR3 is TGCAGTGCTAGGGGACTAGCGGGGACCAATAACACCGGGGAGCTGTTTTTT. Its translation: CSARGLAGTNNTGELFF. V gene TRBV20-1 combines with J gene TRBJ2-2; 13 nucleotides line up with TRBD2. Unmatched junction bases numbered 6, after V lost 3 bases and J lost 2 bases. The CDR3 loop spans 17 amino acids. The germline V gene encodes CDR1 DFQATT and CDR2 SNEGSKA (reference sequence).

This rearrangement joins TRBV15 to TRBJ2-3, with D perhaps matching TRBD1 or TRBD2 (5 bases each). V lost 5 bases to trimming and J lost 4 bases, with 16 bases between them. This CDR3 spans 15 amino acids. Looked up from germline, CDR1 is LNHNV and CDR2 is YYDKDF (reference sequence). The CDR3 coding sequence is TGTGCCACCAGCTCGGGCGGGCAGGGTTCAGATACGCAGTATTTT. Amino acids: CATSSGGQGSDTQYF.

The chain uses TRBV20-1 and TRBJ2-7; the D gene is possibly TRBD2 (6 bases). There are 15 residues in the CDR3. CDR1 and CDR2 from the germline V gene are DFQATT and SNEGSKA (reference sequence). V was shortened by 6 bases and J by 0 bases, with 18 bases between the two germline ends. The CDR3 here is CSAALLALSSYEQYF. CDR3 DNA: TGCAGTGCCGCACTGCTAGCGCTGAGCTCCTACGAGCAGTACTTC.

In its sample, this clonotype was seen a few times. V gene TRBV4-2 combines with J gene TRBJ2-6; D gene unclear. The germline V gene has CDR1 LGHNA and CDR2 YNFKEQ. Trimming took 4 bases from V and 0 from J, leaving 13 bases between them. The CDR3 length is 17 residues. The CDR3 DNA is TGTGCCAGCAGCCCGGGTGAAGAAAACTCTGGGGCCAACGTCCTGACTTTC. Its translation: CASSPGEENSGANVLTF.

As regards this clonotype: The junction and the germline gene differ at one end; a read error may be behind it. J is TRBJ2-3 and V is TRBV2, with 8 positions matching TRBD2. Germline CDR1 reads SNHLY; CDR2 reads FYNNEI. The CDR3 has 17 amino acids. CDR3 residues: CASRSSTSGGSTVTQYF. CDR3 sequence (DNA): TGTGCCAGCAGGTCTTCTACTAGCGGAGGTAGCACAGTTACGCAGTATTTT. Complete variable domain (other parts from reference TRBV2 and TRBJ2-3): EPEVTQTPSHQVTQMGQEVILRCVPISNHLYFYWYRQILGQKVEFLVSFYNNEISEKSEIFDDQFSVERPDGSNFTLKIRSTKLEDSAMYFCASRSSTSGGSTVTQYFGPGTRLTVL.

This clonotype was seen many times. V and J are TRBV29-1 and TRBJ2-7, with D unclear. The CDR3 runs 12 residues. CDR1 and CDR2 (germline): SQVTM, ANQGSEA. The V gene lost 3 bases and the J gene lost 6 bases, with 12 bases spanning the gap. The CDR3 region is CSVEDGSVEQYF. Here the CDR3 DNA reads TGCAGCGTTGAGGACGGGTCAGTCGAGCAGTACTTC.

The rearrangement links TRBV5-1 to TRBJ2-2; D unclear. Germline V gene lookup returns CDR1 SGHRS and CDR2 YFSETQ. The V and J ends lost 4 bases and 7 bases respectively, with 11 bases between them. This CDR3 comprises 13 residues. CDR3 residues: CASSVGDGGELFF. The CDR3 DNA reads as TGCGCCAGCAGCGTGGGTGACGGCGGGGAGCTGTTTTTT.

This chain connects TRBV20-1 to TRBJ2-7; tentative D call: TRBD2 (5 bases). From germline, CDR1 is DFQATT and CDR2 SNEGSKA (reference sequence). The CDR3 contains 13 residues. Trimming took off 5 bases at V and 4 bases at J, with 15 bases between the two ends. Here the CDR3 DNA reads TGCAGTGCTCCTATGAGGGTTAAGTACGAGCAGTACTTC. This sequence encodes CSAPMRVKYEQYF.

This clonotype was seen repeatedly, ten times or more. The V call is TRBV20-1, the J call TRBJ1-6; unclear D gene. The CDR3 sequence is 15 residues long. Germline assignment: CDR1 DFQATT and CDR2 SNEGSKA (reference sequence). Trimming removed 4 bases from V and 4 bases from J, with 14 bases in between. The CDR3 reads CSAIETRGYNSPLHF. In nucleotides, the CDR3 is TGCAGTGCTATAGAAACTAGAGGTTATAATTCACCCCTCCACTTT.

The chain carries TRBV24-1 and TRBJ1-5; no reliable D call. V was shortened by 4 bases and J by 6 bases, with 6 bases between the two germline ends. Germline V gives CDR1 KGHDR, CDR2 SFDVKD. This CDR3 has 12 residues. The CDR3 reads CATSEPGQPQHF. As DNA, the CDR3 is TGTGCCACCAGTGAACCTGGTCAGCCCCAGCATTTT.

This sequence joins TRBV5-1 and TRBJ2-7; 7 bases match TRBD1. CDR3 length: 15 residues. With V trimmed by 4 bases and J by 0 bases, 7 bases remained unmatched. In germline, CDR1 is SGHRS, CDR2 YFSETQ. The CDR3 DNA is TGCGCCAGCAGCCCGGGCGACAGGGACTCCTACGAGCAGTACTTC. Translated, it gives CASSPGDRDSYEQYF.

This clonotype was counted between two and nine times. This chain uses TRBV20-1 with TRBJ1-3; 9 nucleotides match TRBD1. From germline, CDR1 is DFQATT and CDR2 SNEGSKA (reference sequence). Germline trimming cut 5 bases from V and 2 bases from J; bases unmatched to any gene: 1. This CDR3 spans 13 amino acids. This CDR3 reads CSAWDRAGNTIYF. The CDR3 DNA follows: TGCAGTGCTTGGGACAGGGCTGGAAACACCATATATTTT.

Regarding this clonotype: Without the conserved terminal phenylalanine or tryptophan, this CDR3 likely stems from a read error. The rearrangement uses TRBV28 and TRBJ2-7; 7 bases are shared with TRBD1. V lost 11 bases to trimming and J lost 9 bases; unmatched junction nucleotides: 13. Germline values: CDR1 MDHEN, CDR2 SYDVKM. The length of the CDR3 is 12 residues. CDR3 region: CASTGLRGGQYY. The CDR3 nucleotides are TGTGCCTCGACAGGGCTGAGAGGGGGGCAGTACTAC.

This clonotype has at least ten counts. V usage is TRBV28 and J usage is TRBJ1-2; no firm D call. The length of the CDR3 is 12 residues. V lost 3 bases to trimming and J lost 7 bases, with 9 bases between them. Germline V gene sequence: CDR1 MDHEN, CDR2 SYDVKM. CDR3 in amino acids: CASSFRRFGYTF. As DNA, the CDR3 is TGTGCCAGCAGTTTTAGGCGGTTTGGCTACACCTTC.

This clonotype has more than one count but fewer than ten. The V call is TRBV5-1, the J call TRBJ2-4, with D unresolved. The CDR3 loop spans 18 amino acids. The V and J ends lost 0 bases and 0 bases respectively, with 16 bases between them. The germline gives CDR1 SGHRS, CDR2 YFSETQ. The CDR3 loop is CASSLGYSASLAKNIQYF. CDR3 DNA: TGCGCCAGCAGCTTGGGGTATTCCGCCTCTCTAGCCAAAAACATTCAGTACTTC. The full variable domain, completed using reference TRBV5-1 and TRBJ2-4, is KAGVTQTPRYLIKTRGQQVTLSCSPISGHRSVSWYQQTPGQGLQFLFEYFSETQRNKGNFPGRFSGRQFSNSRSEMNVSTLELGDSALYLCASSLGYSASLAKNIQYFGAGTRLSVL.

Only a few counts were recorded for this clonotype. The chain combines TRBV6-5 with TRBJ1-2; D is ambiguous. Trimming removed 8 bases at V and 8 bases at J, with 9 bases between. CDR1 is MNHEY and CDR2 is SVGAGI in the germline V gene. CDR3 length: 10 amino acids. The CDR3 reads CASFDRGYTF. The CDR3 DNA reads TGTGCCAGCTTTGATCGGGGCTACACCTTC.